This T cell receptor beta chain was recovered during a study of cytomegalovirus exposure and HLA in healthy donors. Primers for the PCR totalled 60 Vbeta and 13 Jbeta. Produced via immunoSEQ multiplex PCR; TCRdb's table is partial and in-frame only. The top ten hold over 4% of the sample, which has around 100,000 clones, approximately 70% seen once. These donors counted as nominally healthy when sampled, but unrecorded immune exposures were likely. Broader study findings: Beyond CMV serostatus, there was no information to go on about immune exposure.

V was cut by 4 bases and J by 8 bases, with 12 bases left in between. The CDR3 totals 13 residues. The germline CDR1 and CDR2 sequences are LGHNT and FRNRAP. Of note for this clone: Its target is unknown.

The sequenced material came from PBMCs. This sequence joins TRBV12-5 and TRBJ2-1; D not resolved. The clonotype originates from a young woman in good health and CMV-seropositive. CDR3 sequence (DNA): TGTGCTAGTGGTTCCCCATTTGGAGATGAGCAGTTCTTC. Protein sequence: CASGSPFGDEQFF. The full variable domain, in which reference TRBV12-5 and TRBJ2-1 provide the parts outside the CDR3, is DARVTQTPRHKVTEMGQEVTMRCQPILGHNTVFWYRQTMMQGLELLAYFRNRAPLDDSGMPKDRFSAEMPDATLATLKIQPSEPRDSAVYFCASGSPFGDEQFFGPGTRLTVL.